Reported below is one T cell receptor (beta chain). The CDR3 extends over 16 amino acids. Trimming removed 3 bases at V and 8 bases at J, with 19 bases between. The germline gives CDR1 KGHSH, CDR2 LQKENI. The data were obtained in a study of blood T cell repertoires in COVID-19. For the study at large: Researchers got acute and convalescent COVID-19 samples from the United States, Italy and Spain. PBMCs, B-cell-depleted T cells, or T cells provided the cDNA or gDNA that made up the material.

In the original analysis: Reference gene primers were amplified, and this amplification served to estimate nucleated cell counts. The method was immunoSEQ multiplex PCR; TCRdb's version includes in-frame clones alone and lacks a portion of them. Clone size and V and J calls were adopted from that table, with D and trimming inferred from the DNA. This table holds under 200,000 clones, around 89% found once. V and J are TRBV18 and TRBJ1-4; possibly TRBD1 for D (6 bases). The receptor was derived from a man between 40 and 49 years old with active or convalescent COVID-19. The source material was peripheral blood. The CDR3 bases are TGTGCCAGCTCACCTCGGGACACTCCAATGGGGGAAAAACTGTTTTTT. Its translation: CASSPRDTPMGEKLFF.